This is a list of T cell receptor beta chains from one sample in a study of blood T cells in healthy people across ages. In TCRdb, the 5' RACE reads were re-called with MiXCR into one record per CDR3 protein. In the table there are about 930,000 distinct CDR3 sequences, almost 30% of which are singletons. These data were likewise used in another study, on T cells of mothers and their children.

Material: blood. Source of these receptors: a middle-aged woman in good health. CDR3s include the opening cysteine and the closing phenylalanine or tryptophan. D genes are given only for firm matches. Clone sizes are given selectively: once, few, many, or a class where the clone is expanded.

j_call: TRBJ2-1
clone_size: NA
v_call: TRBV7-2
d_call: TRBD1
cdr3_nt: TGTGCCAGCAGCCCTGGACAGGGCTTCGAGACCCAGTTCTTC
cdr3_aa: CASSPGQGFETQFF

j_call: TRBJ2-4
clone_size: NA
v_call: TRBV27
d_call: NA
cdr3_nt: TGTGCCAGCAGTCCCCCTCCGGCGGGGGCCCTATACAATGAGCAGTACTTC
cdr3_aa: CASSPPPAGALYNEQYF

j_call: TRBJ2-7
clone_size: few
v_call: TRBV28
d_call: TRBD1
cdr3_nt: TGTGCCAGCGTCACCTCCGGGACAGACGAGCAGTACTTC
cdr3_aa: CASVTSGTDEQYF

j_call: TRBJ1-1
clone_size: NA
v_call: TRBV10-3
d_call: NA
cdr3_nt: TGTGCCATCAGTGAGTCGATGAGCGGGGGGGCGCGATCTGAAGCTTTCTTT
cdr3_aa: CAISESMSGGARSEAFF

j_call: TRBJ2-1
clone_size: NA
v_call: TRBV20-1
d_call: TRBD2
cdr3_nt: TGCAGTACGTTTGGGCTAGCGGGAGTTTCCAATGAGCAGTTCTTC
cdr3_aa: CSTFGLAGVSNEQFF

j_call: TRBJ2-7
clone_size: many
v_call: TRBV4-3
d_call: TRBD1
cdr3_nt: TGCGCCAGCAGCCAAAGTGGGACAGGGGAGTCCTACGAGCAGTACTTC
cdr3_aa: CASSQSGTGESYEQYF

j_call: TRBJ2-7
clone_size: many
v_call: TRBV4-2
d_call: NA
cdr3_nt: TGTGCCAGCAGCCTCCGGGACGTGAGCTCCTACGAGCAGTACTTC
cdr3_aa: CASSLRDVSSYEQYF

j_call: TRBJ1-1
clone_size: NA
v_call: TRBV6-4
d_call: NA
cdr3_nt: TGTGCCAACACCGTTTTTGGGAACACTGAAGCTTTCTTT
cdr3_aa: CANTVFGNTEAFF

j_call: TRBJ1-1
clone_size: NA
v_call: TRBV29-1
d_call: NA
cdr3_nt: TGTAGCGTTGCCATCTTCGCCGAGGCTTTCTTT
cdr3_aa: CSVAIFAEAFF

j_call: TRBJ1-1
clone_size: NA
v_call: TRBV12-3/TRBV12-4
d_call: NA
cdr3_nt: TGTGCCAGCAGTTTAGCTACACACATGAACACTGAAGCTTTCTTT
cdr3_aa: CASSLATHMNTEAFF

j_call: TRBJ1-2
clone_size: few
v_call: TRBV28
d_call: TRBD1
cdr3_nt: TGTGCCAGCAGTCCCGTGGGACAGGGGGCTACATATGGCTACACCTTC
cdr3_aa: CASSPVGQGATYGYTF

j_call: TRBJ1-2
clone_size: many
v_call: TRBV28
d_call: NA
cdr3_nt: TGTGCCAGCAGTACATTAGCCGGGAGGTGGGATTCTGGCTACACCTTC
cdr3_aa: CASSTLAGRWDSGYTF

j_call: TRBJ2-5
clone_size: many
v_call: TRBV6-5
d_call: TRBD2
cdr3_nt: TGTGCCACACGGCTTGATGGGGCGGGGGAAGAGACCCAGTACTTC
cdr3_aa: CATRLDGAGEETQYF

j_call: TRBJ1-2
clone_size: NA
v_call: TRBV14
d_call: NA
cdr3_nt: TGTGCCAGCAGCCCCCTTGACCATCCTAACTATGGCTACACCTTC
cdr3_aa: CASSPLDHPNYGYTF

j_call: TRBJ1-6
clone_size: few
v_call: TRBV27
d_call: TRBD1
cdr3_nt: TGTGCCAGCAGTTCCTCCCGACAGGGTAATTCACCCCTCCACTTT
cdr3_aa: CASSSSRQGNSPLHF

j_call: TRBJ2-7
clone_size: NA
v_call: TRBV3-1
d_call: NA
cdr3_nt: TGTGCCAGCAGCCAAGTAATGCAGCCCTACGAGCAGTACTTC
cdr3_aa: CASSQVMQPYEQYF

j_call: TRBJ1-5
clone_size: NA
v_call: TRBV30
d_call: NA
cdr3_nt: TGTGCCTGGAGTGTATTGAATAGCAATCAGCCCCAGCATTTT
cdr3_aa: CAWSVLNSNQPQHF

j_call: TRBJ2-7
clone_size: many
v_call: TRBV28
d_call: NA
cdr3_nt: TGTGCCAGCAGCTTGATCCTTTCCTACGAGCAGTACTTC
cdr3_aa: CASSLILSYEQYF

j_call: TRBJ1-5
clone_size: NA
v_call: TRBV27
d_call: TRBD1
cdr3_nt: TGTGCCAGCAGTCGGGGGGACAGGGGGAGCAATCAGCCCCAGCATTTT
cdr3_aa: CASSRGDRGSNQPQHF

j_call: TRBJ1-6
clone_size: few
v_call: TRBV4-1
d_call: NA
cdr3_nt: TGCGCCAGCAGCCTACTCACGCCGAATTCACCCCTCCACTTT
cdr3_aa: CASSLLTPNSPLHF

j_call: TRBJ2-1
clone_size: NA
v_call: TRBV11-2
d_call: NA
cdr3_nt: TGTGCCAGCAGTCGAGTGGGAGACCGGGGGGCATCCTACAATGAGCAGTTCTTC
cdr3_aa: CASSRVGDRGASYNEQFF

j_call: TRBJ1-2
clone_size: NA
v_call: TRBV24-1
d_call: TRBD1
cdr3_nt: TGTGCCACCAGTGATCGGACAGGGTCCGACTATGACTACACCTTC
cdr3_aa: CATSDRTGSDYDYTF

j_call: TRBJ1-2
clone_size: NA
v_call: TRBV6-1
d_call: NA
cdr3_nt: TGTGCCAGCAGGTCGGACGCCTTAAACTATGGCTACACCTTC
cdr3_aa: CASRSDALNYGYTF

j_call: TRBJ2-3
clone_size: few
v_call: TRBV28
d_call: NA
cdr3_nt: TGTGCCAGCAGTTTAGATACAGGGAGGAATACGCAGTATTTT
cdr3_aa: CASSLDTGRNTQYF

j_call: TRBJ2-7
clone_size: many
v_call: TRBV7-9
d_call: NA
cdr3_nt: TGTGCCAGCAGCCGGAGGGACTCCTACGAGCAGTACTTC
cdr3_aa: CASSRRDSYEQYF

j_call: TRBJ2-5
clone_size: few
v_call: TRBV18
d_call: TRBD2
cdr3_nt: TGTGCCAGCTCCGTATCGGGGGGGTCGGAGACCCAGTACTTC
cdr3_aa: CASSVSGGSETQYF

j_call: TRBJ2-1
clone_size: NA
v_call: TRBV20-1
d_call: NA
cdr3_nt: TGCAGTGCGCGGGACAGCCTTACCTACAATGAGCAGTTCTTC
cdr3_aa: CSARDSLTYNEQFF

j_call: TRBJ2-5
clone_size: many
v_call: TRBV4-1
d_call: TRBD2
cdr3_nt: TGCGCCAGCAGCCAAGTACTAGCGGGGTTTCAAGAGACCCAGTACTTC
cdr3_aa: CASSQVLAGFQETQYF

j_call: TRBJ1-1
clone_size: NA
v_call: TRBV5-6
d_call: NA
cdr3_nt: TGTGCCAGCTGCAGGGTCCTCGCCACTGATGCTTTCTTT
cdr3_aa: CASCRVLATDAFF

j_call: TRBJ1-1
clone_size: NA
v_call: TRBV2
d_call: NA
cdr3_nt: TGTGCCAGCAGCCTAGGACTGTCCAAGAACACTGAAGCTTTCTTT
cdr3_aa: CASSLGLSKNTEAFF

j_call: TRBJ1-2
clone_size: many
v_call: TRBV7-9
d_call: TRBD1
cdr3_nt: TGTGCCAGCAGCTACCAAAACAGGGGTAGCTACACCTTC
cdr3_aa: CASSYQNRGSYTF

j_call: TRBJ2-1
clone_size: few
v_call: TRBV28
d_call: NA
cdr3_nt: TGTGCCAGCAGTTTTCCGGGGACGGATGAGCAGTTCTTC
cdr3_aa: CASSFPGTDEQFF

j_call: TRBJ1-2
clone_size: many
v_call: TRBV4-3
d_call: NA
cdr3_nt: TGCGCCAGCAGCCAAGATCCAGGGCGATTGGGGGGCTATGGCTACACCTTC
cdr3_aa: CASSQDPGRLGGYGYTF

j_call: TRBJ2-7
clone_size: NA
v_call: TRBV20-1
d_call: NA
cdr3_nt: TGCAGTGCTAGAGATTTTCAGGATACCTACAATGAGCAGTACTTC
cdr3_aa: CSARDFQDTYNEQYF

j_call: TRBJ2-7
clone_size: NA
v_call: TRBV28
d_call: NA
cdr3_nt: TGTGCCGGCAGGAATACAGGGCTCCCCTACGAGCAGTACTTC
cdr3_aa: CAGRNTGLPYEQYF

j_call: TRBJ2-7
clone_size: many
v_call: TRBV20-1
d_call: TRBD1
cdr3_nt: TGCAGTGCTAGCCTGCCTAAAACAGGGGCCAACGAGCAGTACTTC
cdr3_aa: CSASLPKTGANEQYF

j_call: TRBJ1-6
clone_size: NA
v_call: TRBV7-2
d_call: TRBD1
cdr3_nt: TGTGCCAGCAGCTTAACCTGGACAGGGACGACTTCACCCCTCCACTTT
cdr3_aa: CASSLTWTGTTSPLHF

j_call: TRBJ2-5
clone_size: NA
v_call: TRBV4-1
d_call: NA
cdr3_nt: TGCGCTAGCGTGGAGTGGGGGGCCGGCGGCGGAGAGACCCAGTACTTC
cdr3_aa: CASVEWGAGGGETQYF

j_call: TRBJ2-5
clone_size: few
v_call: TRBV6-1
d_call: NA
cdr3_nt: TGTGCCAGCAGTGATTCGGGACCTAGCCCTTACCAAGAGACCCAGTACTTC
cdr3_aa: CASSDSGPSPYQETQYF

j_call: TRBJ1-2
clone_size: many
v_call: TRBV4-1
d_call: NA
cdr3_nt: TGCGCCAGCAGCCAAGAATCGAACAGACACTATGGCTACACCTTC
cdr3_aa: CASSQESNRHYGYTF

j_call: TRBJ2-5
clone_size: NA
v_call: TRBV20-1
d_call: NA
cdr3_nt: TGCAGTGCCCACCTAGCACAAAGACAAGAGACCCAGTACTTC
cdr3_aa: CSAHLAQRQETQYF

j_call: TRBJ2-1
clone_size: NA
v_call: TRBV9
d_call: NA
cdr3_nt: TGTGCCAGCAGCGTAGATACGGGGTCCTACAATGAGCAGTTCTTC
cdr3_aa: CASSVDTGSYNEQFF

j_call: TRBJ2-7
clone_size: NA
v_call: TRBV15
d_call: NA
cdr3_nt: TGTGCCACCTCCCAGGTTCTAGGCTCCTACGAGCAGTACTTC
cdr3_aa: CATSQVLGSYEQYF

j_call: TRBJ1-1
clone_size: once
v_call: TRBV15
d_call: NA
cdr3_nt: TGTGCCACCAGCAGACCACAGGGAACTGAAGCTTTCTTT
cdr3_aa: CATSRPQGTEAFF

j_call: TRBJ2-5
clone_size: many
v_call: TRBV7-2
d_call: NA
cdr3_nt: TGTGCCAGCAGCTTATGGGACAAAGAGACCCAGTACTTC
cdr3_aa: CASSLWDKETQYF

j_call: TRBJ1-1
clone_size: few
v_call: TRBV20-1
d_call: NA
cdr3_nt: TGCAGTGCCAACAACCCGGTTGAAGCTTTCTTT
cdr3_aa: CSANNPVEAFF

j_call: TRBJ2-7
clone_size: many
v_call: TRBV28
d_call: NA
cdr3_nt: TGTGCCAGCAGCTTAGGGGGGGCGGGCGAGCAGTACTTC
cdr3_aa: CASSLGGAGEQYF

j_call: TRBJ1-6
clone_size: NA
v_call: TRBV6-4
d_call: NA
cdr3_nt: TGTGCCAGCCCGGGGGACTCAACGCGGTCACCCCTCCACTTT
cdr3_aa: CASPGDSTRSPLHF

j_call: TRBJ2-7
clone_size: NA
v_call: TRBV7-2
d_call: NA
cdr3_nt: TGTGCCAGCAGCTTAGCGTATTTTGTGGGTGGGATTTACGAGCAGTACTTC
cdr3_aa: CASSLAYFVGGIYEQYF

j_call: TRBJ2-7
clone_size: many
v_call: TRBV28
d_call: TRBD1
cdr3_nt: TGTGCCAGCAGGGGAACCCTGGGACAGGGTAGGAACGAGCAGTACTTC
cdr3_aa: CASRGTLGQGRNEQYF

j_call: TRBJ2-7
clone_size: NA
v_call: TRBV28
d_call: NA
cdr3_nt: TGTGCCAGCAGACTTAGCTCCTACGAGCAGTACTTC
cdr3_aa: CASRLSSYEQYF

j_call: TRBJ2-6
clone_size: many
v_call: TRBV7-8
d_call: NA
cdr3_nt: TGTGCCAGCAGCTTAGTACGGTCACTCTCTGGGGCCAACGTCCTGACTTTC
cdr3_aa: CASSLVRSLSGANVLTF

j_call: TRBJ1-2
clone_size: NA
v_call: TRBV12-3/TRBV12-4
d_call: NA
cdr3_nt: TGTGCCAGCAGGCCCGGGACCCATTATGGCTACACCTTC
cdr3_aa: CASRPGTHYGYTF

j_call: TRBJ1-5
clone_size: once
v_call: TRBV10-3
d_call: TRBD1
cdr3_nt: TGTGCCATCAGGGCCGACAGGGGAAATCAGCCCCAGCATTTT
cdr3_aa: CAIRADRGNQPQHF

j_call: TRBJ1-4
clone_size: few
v_call: TRBV6-1
d_call: NA
cdr3_nt: TGTGCCAGCAGTGTTGAACGAGGTGAAAAACTGTTTTTT
cdr3_aa: CASSVERGEKLFF